This entry concerns a single TCR beta chain. Its antigen is not yet known. Base qualities are not at hand, and no much larger clone is one base apart. The germline V and J ends show losses of 8 bases and 5 bases respectively, and no gene match explains 9 bases of the junction. The germline V gene (reference sequence) provides CDR1 SGHNT and CDR2 YYREEE. Counted from cysteine to phenylalanine, this CDR3 has 15 amino acids. Of the read, only the CDR3 DNA is kept; its 45 bases are in frame from base 1. The sample originates from a study of T cell clones after liver transplantation (dated by TCRdb to about 2019). Some background on the complete study: Samples were obtained from ITN030ST, a randomized trial in which withdrawal of immunosuppression was attempted within 2 years of liver transplantation. Tolerance was defined as complete withdrawal of immunosuppression for at least one year without a rise in liver enzymes beyond twice the upper limit of normal. Blood samples were taken pre-transplant, pre-randomization before withdrawal, and post-randomization after full withdrawal or failed withdrawal. The study cohort included 8 liver transplant recipients, of whom 3 were classified as tolerant and 5 as non-tolerant. Of the eight recipients, a few were HCV-positive, while the remaining recipients had been transplanted for non-autoimmune, non-viral indications. No induction therapy was given to the subjects, and standard immunosuppression was administered until randomization at 12-24 months post-transplant. Third party-reactive TCRbeta sequences were also identified from pre-transplant MLRs to serve as an antigen-independent comparator for donor-reactive sequences. Donor-reactive T cell clones were identified using TCRbeta sequencing after a pre-transplant mixed lymphocyte reaction and were then followed in post-transplant blood. The investigation overall reported the following: The conclusions were preliminary, being limited by small, heterogeneous patient numbers and by non-standardized post-transplant time points. In 5 of 8 subjects, circulating donor-reactive CD4 TCRbeta sequences decreased significantly after transplant, regardless of tolerance or HCV status. A greater decline was seen for donor-reactive sequences than for third party-reactive sequences, suggesting partial antigen-specific deletion unrelated to withdrawal success. Because allograft tissue specimens were not available, migration of donor-reactive T cells into the graft, rather than deletion, may have occurred. Low numbers of available donor cells limited the measurable donor-reactive repertoire in two subjects. When repertoire turnover was accounted for, significantly reduced detection of donor-reactive sequences was found in 7 of 8 subjects for CD4 and in 8 of 8 subjects for CD8.

Thawed unstimulated PBMCs were stained for CD3, CD4 and CD8 and FACS-sorted into CD3+CD4+ and CD3+CD8+ populations. Randomization to immunosuppression withdrawal applied to every one of the 8 studied subjects. The Qiagen DNeasy Blood and Tissue Kit was used to isolate genomic DNA. High-throughput TCRbeta CDR3 sequencing of frozen genomic DNA was performed by immunoSEQ, with PCR amplification, mapping, bias correction and internal controls included. The study's own analysis went as follows. Productive rearrangements were retained, and unique TCRbeta sequences were defined by the CDR3 nucleotide sequence together with the V and J gene. Donor-reactive sequences required at least 5-fold expansion in CFSE-low cells versus unstimulated pre-transplant cells and at least 0.01% frequency. To ensure at least 90% detection power, minimum frequency thresholds were set for each subject based on that subject's lowest-template unstimulated sample. Jensen-Shannon divergence between the top 1000 TCRbeta sequences after and before transplant was used to measure repertoire turnover. Two-sided Fisher's exact tests were used to test for changes in the detection of donor-reactive sequences. TCRdb retrieved this table from immuneACCESS and kept in-frame rearrangements only. Not all clones are present; in checked studies, unresolved V genes account for under half, and no reason is known for the remainder. That table furnishes V, J and clone size, whereas the DNA furnished D and trimming. The sample has about 6,100 clones on record, around 80% of them singletons. Jointly, the top ten make up 37% of the sample.

Here the sequenced sample was CD8+ T cells from blood, taken 24 months after liver transplant. This receptor was identified in a human patient who received a liver transplant. Because of the transplant, the T cells may be the graft donor's rather than the patient's own. The V and J segments used are TRBV5-4 and TRBJ2-1, and 11 bases in between align with TRBD1. The nucleotide sequence is TGTGCCAGAAGCCCAGGACAGGGGGCCCACAATGAGCAGTTCTTC. Its protein is CARSPGQGAHNEQFF.